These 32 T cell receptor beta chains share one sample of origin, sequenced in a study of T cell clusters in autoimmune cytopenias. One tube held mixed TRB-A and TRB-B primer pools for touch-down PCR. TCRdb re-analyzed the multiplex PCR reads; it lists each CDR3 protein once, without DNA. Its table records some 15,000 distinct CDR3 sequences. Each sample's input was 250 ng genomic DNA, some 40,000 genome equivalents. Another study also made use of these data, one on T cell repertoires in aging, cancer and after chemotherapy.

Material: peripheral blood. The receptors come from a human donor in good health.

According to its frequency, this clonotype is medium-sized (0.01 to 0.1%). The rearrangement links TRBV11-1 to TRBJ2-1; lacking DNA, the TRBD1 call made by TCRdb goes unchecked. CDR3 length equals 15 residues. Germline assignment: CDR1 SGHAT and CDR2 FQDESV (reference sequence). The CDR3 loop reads CASSLFGTVYNEQFF.

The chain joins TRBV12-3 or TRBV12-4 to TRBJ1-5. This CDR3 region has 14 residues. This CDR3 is CASSLLPINQPQHF.

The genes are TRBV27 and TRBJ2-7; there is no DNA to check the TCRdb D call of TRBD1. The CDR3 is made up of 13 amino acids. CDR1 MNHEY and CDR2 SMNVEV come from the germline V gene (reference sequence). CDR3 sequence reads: CASSQGGGYEQYF.

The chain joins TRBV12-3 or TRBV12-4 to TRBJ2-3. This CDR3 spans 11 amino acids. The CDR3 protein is CASSYADTQYF.

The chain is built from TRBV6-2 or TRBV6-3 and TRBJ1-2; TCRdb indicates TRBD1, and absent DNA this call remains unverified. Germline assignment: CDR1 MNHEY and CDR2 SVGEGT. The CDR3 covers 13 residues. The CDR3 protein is CASHRGQAYGYTF.

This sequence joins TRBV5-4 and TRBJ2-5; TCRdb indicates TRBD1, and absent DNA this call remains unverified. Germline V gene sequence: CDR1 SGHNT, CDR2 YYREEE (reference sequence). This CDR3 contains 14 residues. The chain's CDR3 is CASSPRIVFETQYF.

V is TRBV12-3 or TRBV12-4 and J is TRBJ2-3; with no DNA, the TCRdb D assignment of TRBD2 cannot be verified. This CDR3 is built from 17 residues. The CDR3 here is CASSPTGTSGYTDTQYF.

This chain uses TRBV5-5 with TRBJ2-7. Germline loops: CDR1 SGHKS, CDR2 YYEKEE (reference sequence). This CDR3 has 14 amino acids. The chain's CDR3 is CASSVGSLINEQYF.

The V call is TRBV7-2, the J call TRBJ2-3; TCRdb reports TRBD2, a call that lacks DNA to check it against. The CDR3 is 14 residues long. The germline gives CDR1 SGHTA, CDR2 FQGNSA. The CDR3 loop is CASSPTGGRDTQYF.

CDR3: CASSPTGQGRYEQYF. The chain employs TRBV6-5 and TRBJ2-7; TCRdb's D call of TRBD1 is untestable without DNA. This CDR3 region has 15 residues. Germline-derived CDR1 and CDR2 are MNHEY and SVGAGI.

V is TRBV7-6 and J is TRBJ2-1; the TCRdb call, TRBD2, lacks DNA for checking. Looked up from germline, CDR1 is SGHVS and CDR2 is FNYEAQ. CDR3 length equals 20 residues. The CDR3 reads CASSLGTSGRASFLYNEQFF.

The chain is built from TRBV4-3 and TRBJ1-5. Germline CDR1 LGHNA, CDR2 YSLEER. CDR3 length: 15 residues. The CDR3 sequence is CASSQELAGNQPQHF.

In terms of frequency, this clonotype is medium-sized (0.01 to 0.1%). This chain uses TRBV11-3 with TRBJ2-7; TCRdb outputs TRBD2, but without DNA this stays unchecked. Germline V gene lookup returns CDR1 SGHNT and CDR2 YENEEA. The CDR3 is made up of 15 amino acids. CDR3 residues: CASSRNIAGSDEQYF.

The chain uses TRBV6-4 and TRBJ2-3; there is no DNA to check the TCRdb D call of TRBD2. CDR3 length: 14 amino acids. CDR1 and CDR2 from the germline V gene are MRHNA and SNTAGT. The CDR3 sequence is CASSVAGGTDTQYF.

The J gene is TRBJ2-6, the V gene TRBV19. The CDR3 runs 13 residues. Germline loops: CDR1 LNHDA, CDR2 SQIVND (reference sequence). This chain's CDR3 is CASRDSGANVLTF.

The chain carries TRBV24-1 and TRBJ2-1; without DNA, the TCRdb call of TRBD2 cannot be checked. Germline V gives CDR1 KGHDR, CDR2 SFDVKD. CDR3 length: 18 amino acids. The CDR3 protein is CATSDPSRARGVYNEQFF.

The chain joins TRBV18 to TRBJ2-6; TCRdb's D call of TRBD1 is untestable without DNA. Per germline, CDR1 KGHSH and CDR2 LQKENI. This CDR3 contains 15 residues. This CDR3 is CASSPGAGGANVLTF. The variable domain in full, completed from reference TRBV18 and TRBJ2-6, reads NAGVMQNPRHLVRRRGQEARLRCSPMKGHSHVYWYRQLPEEGLKFMVYLQKENIIDESGMPKERFSAEFPKEGPSILRIQQVVRGDSAAYFCASSPGAGGANVLTFGAGSRLTVL.

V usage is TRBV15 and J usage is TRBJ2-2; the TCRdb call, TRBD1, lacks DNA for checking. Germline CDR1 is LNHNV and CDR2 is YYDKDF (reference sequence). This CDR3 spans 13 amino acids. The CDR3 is CATKGVAAGELFF.

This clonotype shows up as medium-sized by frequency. CDR3 residues: CASSPGADSNEQFF. The rearrangement joins TRBV11-3 to TRBJ2-1; TCRdb gives TRBD1 as the D gene, but with no DNA this cannot be confirmed. Germline assignment: CDR1 SGHNT and CDR2 YENEEA. This CDR3 spans 14 amino acids.

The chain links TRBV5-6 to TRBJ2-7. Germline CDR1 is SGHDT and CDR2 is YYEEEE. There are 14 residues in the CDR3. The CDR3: CASSMGGSNYEQYF.

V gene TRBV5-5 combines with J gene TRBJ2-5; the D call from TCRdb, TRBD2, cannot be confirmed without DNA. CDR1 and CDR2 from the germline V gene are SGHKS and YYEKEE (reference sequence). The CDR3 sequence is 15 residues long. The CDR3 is CASSPAGGTEETQYF.

The CDR3 spells CASSYIAGGNEQFF. The chain joins TRBV6-5 to TRBJ2-1; lacking DNA, the TRBD2 call made by TCRdb goes unchecked. The CDR3 sequence is 14 residues long. Germline assignment: CDR1 MNHEY and CDR2 SVGAGI.

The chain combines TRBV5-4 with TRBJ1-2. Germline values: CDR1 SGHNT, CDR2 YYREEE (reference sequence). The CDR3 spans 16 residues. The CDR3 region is CASGHHNYRDGYGYTF.

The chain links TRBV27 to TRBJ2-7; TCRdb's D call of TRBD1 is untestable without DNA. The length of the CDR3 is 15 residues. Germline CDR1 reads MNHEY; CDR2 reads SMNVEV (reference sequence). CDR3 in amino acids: CASSPRQGANYEQYF.

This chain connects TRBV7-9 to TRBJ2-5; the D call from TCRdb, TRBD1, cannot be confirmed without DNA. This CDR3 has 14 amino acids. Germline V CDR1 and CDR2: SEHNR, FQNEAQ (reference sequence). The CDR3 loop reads CASSSPRGRETQYF.

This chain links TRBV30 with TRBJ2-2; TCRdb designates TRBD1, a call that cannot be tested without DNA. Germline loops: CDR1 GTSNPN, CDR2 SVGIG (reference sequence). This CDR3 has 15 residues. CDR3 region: CAWSRGGLGTGELFF.

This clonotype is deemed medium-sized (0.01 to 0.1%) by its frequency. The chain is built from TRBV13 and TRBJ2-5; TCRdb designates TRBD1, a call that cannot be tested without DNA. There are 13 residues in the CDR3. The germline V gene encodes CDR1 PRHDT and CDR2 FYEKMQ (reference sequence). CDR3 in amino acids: CASSLRGQETQYF.

CDR3 residues: CATSRRGAWDEQFF. The chain links TRBV15 to TRBJ2-1; no DNA is available, so the TRBD2 call from TCRdb remains unchecked. The CDR3 spans 14 residues. CDR1 is LNHNV, CDR2 YYDKDF, per germline (reference sequence).

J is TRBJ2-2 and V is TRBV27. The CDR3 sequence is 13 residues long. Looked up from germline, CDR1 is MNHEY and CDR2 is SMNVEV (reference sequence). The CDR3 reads CASSRIDGGELFF.

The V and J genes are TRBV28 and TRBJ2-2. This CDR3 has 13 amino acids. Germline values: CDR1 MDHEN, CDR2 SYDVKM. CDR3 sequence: CASSLIGPGELFF. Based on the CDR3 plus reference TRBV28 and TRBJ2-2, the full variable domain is DVKVTQSSRYLVKRTGEKVFLECVQDMDHENMFWYRQDPGLGLRLIYFSYDVKMKEKGDIPEGYSVSREKKERFSLILESASTNQTSMYLCASSLIGPGELFFGEGSRLTVL.

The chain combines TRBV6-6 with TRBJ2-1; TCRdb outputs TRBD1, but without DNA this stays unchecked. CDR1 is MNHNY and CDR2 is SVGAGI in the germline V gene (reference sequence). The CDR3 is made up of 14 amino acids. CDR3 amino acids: CASRYADPGDEQFF.

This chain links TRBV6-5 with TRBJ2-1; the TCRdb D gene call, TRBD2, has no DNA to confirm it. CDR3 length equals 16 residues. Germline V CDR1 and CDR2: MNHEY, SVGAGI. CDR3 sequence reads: CASSKRLAGVANEQFF.